This T cell receptor (beta chain) was profiled in a study of blood T cell repertoires in COVID-19. Repertoires were generated with immunoSEQ multiplex PCR, while TCRdb's copy carries only in-frame clones and drops some. The table shows hundreds of thousands of clones, with roughly 80% occurring only once. This clone was counted once. Trimming took 2 bases from V and 2 from J; bases not matched to a gene: 3. CDR1 is MDHEN, CDR2 SYDVKM, per germline. CDR3 length equals 16 residues. The sample consisted of peripheral blood. This TCR came from a woman older than 75 with active or convalescent COVID-19. The genes are TRBV28 and TRBJ2-1, with 10 nucleotides matching TRBD1. CDR3 sequence reads: CASSLGTGAPYNEQFF. The CDR3 DNA reads as TGTGCCAGCAGTTTAGGGACAGGGGCCCCCTACAATGAGCAGTTCTTC.